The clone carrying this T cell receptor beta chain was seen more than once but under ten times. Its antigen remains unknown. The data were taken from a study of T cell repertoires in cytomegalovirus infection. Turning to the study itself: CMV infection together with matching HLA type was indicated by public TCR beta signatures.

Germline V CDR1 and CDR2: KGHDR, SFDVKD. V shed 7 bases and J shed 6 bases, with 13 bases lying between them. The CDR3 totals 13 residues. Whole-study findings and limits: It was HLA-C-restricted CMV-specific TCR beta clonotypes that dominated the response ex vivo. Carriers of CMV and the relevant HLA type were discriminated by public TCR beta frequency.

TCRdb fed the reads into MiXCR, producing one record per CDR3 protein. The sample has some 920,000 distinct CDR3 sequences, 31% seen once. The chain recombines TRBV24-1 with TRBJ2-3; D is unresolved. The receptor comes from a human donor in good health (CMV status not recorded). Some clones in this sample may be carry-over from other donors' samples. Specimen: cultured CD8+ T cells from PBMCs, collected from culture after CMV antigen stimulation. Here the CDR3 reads CATRDPVGDTQYF. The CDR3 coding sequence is TGTGCCACCAGGGACCCGGTCGGGGATACGCAGTATTTT.